One T cell receptor (beta chain) is described in this entry. The source of the sample is a study of shared clonotypes between healthy human individuals. Only CD45RO-negative cells positively selected for CCR7 counted as naive CD8 cells, so terminally differentiated effector memory CD45RA+ cells were excluded. Germline loops: CDR1 LNHDA, CDR2 SQIVND (reference sequence). The CDR3 sequence is 17 residues long. The V end lost 0 bases, the J end lost 5 bases, and 17 bases lay between the germline ends. TCRdb's copy holds only in-frame clones and misses some; the assay was immunoSEQ multiplex PCR. The table includes 1.5 million to 2.5 million clones, about 95% detected once.

The rearrangement joins TRBV19 to TRBJ2-1; no definite D call. The specimen sequenced was naive CD8+ T cells sorted from blood. The TCR comes from a man aged 18 to 30 in good health. The CDR3 DNA sequence: TGTGCCAGTAGTATAGATCTTGAGACCTTGGGGAACAATGAGCAGTTCTTC. Translating it yields CASSIDLETLGNNEQFF.